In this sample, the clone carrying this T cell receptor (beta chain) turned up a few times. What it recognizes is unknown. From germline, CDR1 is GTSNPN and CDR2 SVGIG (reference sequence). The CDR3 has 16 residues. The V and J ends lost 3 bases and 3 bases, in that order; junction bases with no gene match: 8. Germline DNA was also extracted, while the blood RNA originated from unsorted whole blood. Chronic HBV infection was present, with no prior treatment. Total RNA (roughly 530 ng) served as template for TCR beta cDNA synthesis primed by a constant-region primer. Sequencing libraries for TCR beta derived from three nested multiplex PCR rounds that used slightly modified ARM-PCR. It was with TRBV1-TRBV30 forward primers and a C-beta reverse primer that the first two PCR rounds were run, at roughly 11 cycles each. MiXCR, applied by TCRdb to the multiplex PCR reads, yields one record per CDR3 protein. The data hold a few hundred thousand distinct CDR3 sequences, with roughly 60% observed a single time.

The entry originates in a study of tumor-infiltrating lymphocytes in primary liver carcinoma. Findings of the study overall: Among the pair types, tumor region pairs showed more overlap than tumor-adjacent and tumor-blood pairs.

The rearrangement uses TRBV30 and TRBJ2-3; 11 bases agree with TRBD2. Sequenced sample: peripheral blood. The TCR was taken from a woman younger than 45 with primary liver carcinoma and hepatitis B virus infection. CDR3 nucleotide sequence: TGTGCCTGGAGGGGCCGTAGACTAGCGGGAACAGATACGCAGTATTTT. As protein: CAWRGRRLAGTDTQYF.